One and the same sample provided the 25 T cell receptor beta chains below, sequenced in a study of T cells expressing NK-cell markers. For each CDR3 protein, TCRdb gives one entry from its re-call of the 5' RACE reads, without DNA. Seen in this sample are 120,000 to 150,000 distinct CDR3 sequences; the ten most common clones hold more than 10%. Sequencing used blood T cells: a sorted CD56 or NKG2C T cell subset, CD4+ or CD8+ T cells, or bulk PBMC T cells (not recorded which). These receptor sequences come from a man aged 18 to 30 in good health.

The rearrangement uses TRBV6-1 and TRBJ2-2; TCRdb's D call, TRBD1, is unchecked because there is no DNA. The CDR3 covers 13 residues. Germline-derived CDR1 and CDR2 are MNHNS and SASEGT. This chain's CDR3 is CASKQQGTGELFF.

The rearrangement links TRBV7-8 to TRBJ2-7; TCRdb's D call of TRBD2 is untestable without DNA. This CDR3 spans 18 amino acids. Germline V gene lookup returns CDR1 SGHVS and CDR2 FQNEAQ. CDR3 protein: CASSLDLEERERSYEQYF.

This chain joins TRBV25-1 and TRBJ2-1; the TRBD1 assignment by TCRdb is unverifiable without DNA. Per germline, CDR1 MGHDK and CDR2 SYGVNS. There are 16 residues in the CDR3. CDR3 in amino acids: CASSGPGFPNYNEQFF.

The chain carries TRBV10-3 and TRBJ2-5; TCRdb's D call, TRBD1, is unchecked because there is no DNA. CDR1 is ENHRY, CDR2 SYGVKD, per germline. The CDR3 is 16 residues long. This CDR3 reads CAISEGGTGDQETQYF.

The chain combines TRBV6-2 or TRBV6-3 with TRBJ2-5; as DNA is missing, the TRBD2 call by TCRdb cannot be tested. The CDR3 runs to 13 residues. Germline CDR1 is MNHEY and CDR2 is SVGEGT. The CDR3: CASRLLAEETQYF.

This chain joins TRBV5-5 and TRBJ1-2; checking the TCRdb D call of TRBD1 is not possible without DNA. The CDR3 runs 16 residues. Germline loops: CDR1 SGHKS, CDR2 YYEKEE (reference sequence). The CDR3 protein is CASSWEGQATLYGYTF.

This chain links TRBV15 with TRBJ2-1; TCRdb's D call of TRBD2 is untestable without DNA. CDR3 size: 18 residues. Germline V gene lookup returns CDR1 LNHNV and CDR2 YYDKDF (reference sequence). CDR3 sequence: CATSRALAGGPGYNEQFF.

The chain links TRBV29-1 to TRBJ2-3; checking the TCRdb D call of TRBD2 is not possible without DNA. The length of the CDR3 is 18 residues. In germline, CDR1 is SQVTM, CDR2 ANQGSEA. The CDR3 region is CSVEPSVGASGSTDTQYF.

This chain links TRBV12-3 or TRBV12-4 with TRBJ2-6. The CDR3 is 16 amino acids. The CDR3 here is CASTPRELTGANVLTF.

The chain links TRBV7-6 to TRBJ2-1; TCRdb designates TRBD1, a call that cannot be tested without DNA. Germline values: CDR1 SGHVS, CDR2 FNYEAQ. This CDR3 has 14 residues. The CDR3 here is CASSLTGTGSEQFF.

The chain recombines TRBV7-6 with TRBJ2-1; TCRdb proposes TRBD2, but this gene call is untestable without DNA. The CDR3 loop spans 16 amino acids. CDR1 is SGHVS, CDR2 FNYEAQ, per germline. The CDR3 spells CASSHLRQGSYNEQFF. Full variable domain (remainder filled in from reference TRBV7-6 and TRBJ2-1): GAGVSQSPRYKVTKRGQDVALRCDPISGHVSLYWYRQALGQGPEFLTYFNYEAQQDKSGLPNDRFSAERPEGSISTLTIQRTEQRDSAMYRCASSHLRQGSYNEQFFGPGTRLTVL.

The rearrangement uses TRBV27 and TRBJ2-1; TCRdb proposes TRBD2, but this gene call is untestable without DNA. Per germline, CDR1 MNHEY and CDR2 SMNVEV (reference sequence). CDR3 length equals 16 residues. The CDR3 loop reads CASSPPGRETGNEQFF.

The chain recombines TRBV12-3 or TRBV12-4 with TRBJ2-1; the TRBD2 assignment by TCRdb is unverifiable without DNA. This CDR3 is 16 amino acids long. The CDR3 here is CASRDIAGTSYNEQFF.

The CDR3 sequence: CSVPRDGGEKLFF. This sequence joins TRBV29-1 and TRBJ1-4; without DNA, the TCRdb call of TRBD1 cannot be checked. Per the germline V gene, CDR1 is SQVTM and CDR2 is ANQGSEA. The CDR3 extends over 13 amino acids. The full variable domain, with the rest looked up from reference TRBV29-1 and TRBJ1-4, is SAVISQKPSRDICQRGTSLTIQCQVDSQVTMMFWYRQQPGQSLTLIATANQGSEATYESGFVIDKFPISRPNLTFSTLTVSNMSPEDSSIYLCSVPRDGGEKLFFGSGTQLSVL.

The chain is built from TRBV15 and TRBJ2-6. The CDR3 runs to 16 residues. Germline V gene data show CDR1 as LNHNV and CDR2 as YYDKDF (reference sequence). This chain's CDR3 is CATSRVPSSGANVLTF.

The chain employs TRBV6-1 and TRBJ2-3; without DNA, the TCRdb call of TRBD1 cannot be checked. CDR3 length equals 15 residues. Germline-derived CDR1 and CDR2 are MNHNS and SASEGT. This chain's CDR3 is CASSPFGTSTDTQYF.

This CDR3 is CASSLNSGGTGELFF. The V call is TRBV27, the J call TRBJ2-2; TCRdb proposes TRBD1, but this gene call is untestable without DNA. The CDR3 length is 15 residues. The V gene's germline CDR1 is MNHEY and CDR2 SMNVEV (reference sequence).

The chain employs TRBV7-3 and TRBJ2-7; TCRdb indicates TRBD2, and absent DNA this call remains unverified. CDR3 size: 14 residues. The germline CDR1 and CDR2 sequences are SGHTA and FQGTGA. The CDR3 here is CASSLAGGRYEQYF.

V is TRBV12-3 or TRBV12-4 and J is TRBJ1-1; absent DNA, TCRdb's TRBD1 call cannot be checked. The CDR3 totals 16 residues. This CDR3 is CASSSLPGQENTEAFF.

The V and J genes are TRBV12-3 or TRBV12-4 and TRBJ2-7; TCRdb's D call of TRBD1 is untestable without DNA. CDR3 length: 16 residues. CDR3 amino acids: CASSFTGERGGYEQYF.

The chain couples TRBV7-6 to TRBJ2-1; the TCRdb D gene call, TRBD2, has no DNA to confirm it. CDR1 is SGHVS, CDR2 FNYEAQ, per germline. CDR3 length: 15 amino acids. The CDR3 here is CASSLEGLVSGEQFF.

V is TRBV7-8 and J is TRBJ2-1; TCRdb's D call of TRBD1 is untestable without DNA. Germline-derived CDR1 and CDR2 are SGHVS and FQNEAQ. The CDR3 has 17 residues. The CDR3 loop is CASSSTEVDRGRKVQFF.

The genes are TRBV28 and TRBJ2-7. Germline V gives CDR1 MDHEN, CDR2 SYDVKM. The CDR3 has 12 amino acids. CDR3: CASMDLSYEQYF.

The chain recombines TRBV12-3 or TRBV12-4 with TRBJ2-5; TCRdb calls TRBD1, which cannot be checked without DNA. This CDR3 has 14 amino acids. The CDR3 loop is CASSLGVSLETQYF.

The V call is TRBV7-9, the J call TRBJ2-3; TCRdb reports TRBD2, a call that lacks DNA to check it against. The V gene's germline CDR1 is SEHNR and CDR2 FQNEAQ (reference sequence). This CDR3 has 17 residues. CDR3 residues: CASSLFLSGLDTDTQYF. The complete variable domain, with remaining parts taken from reference TRBV7-9 and TRBJ2-3, reads DTGVSQNPRHKITKRGQNVTFRCDPISEHNRLYWYRQTLGQGPEFLTYFQNEAQLEKSRLLSDRFSAERPKGSFSTLEIQRTEQGDSAMYLCASSLFLSGLDTDTQYFGPGTRLTVL.